These T cell receptor beta chains were read from a single sample in a study of blood T cells in healthy people across ages. TCRdb itself ran the 5' RACE reads through MiXCR, one entry per CDR3 protein. The table includes about 670,000 distinct CDR3 sequences, 40% to 50% detected once. Material for sequencing was blood. These receptors came from an older man in good health. The CDR3 runs from the conserved cysteine through the conserved F or W. Fields, in order: J gene, V gene, clone size, D gene, CDR3 DNA, CDR3 protein. D genes are given only for firm matches. Not all rows give a size; the values are once, few, many and, for expanded clones, a class.

j_call: TRBJ1-1
v_call: TRBV10-3
clone_size: NA
d_call: TRBD1
cdr3_nt: TGTGCCATCAGCCCTAACAGGGGGATCAACACTGAAGCTTTCTTT
cdr3_aa: CAISPNRGINTEAFF

j_call: TRBJ1-2
v_call: TRBV12-3/TRBV12-4
clone_size: few
d_call: NA
cdr3_nt: TGTGCCAGCAGTGTAACAGGGAGGGAAGACGGCTACACCTTC
cdr3_aa: CASSVTGREDGYTF

j_call: TRBJ1-5
v_call: TRBV3-1
clone_size: NA
d_call: TRBD1
cdr3_nt: TGTGCCAGCAGCCAAGACCACTCGACAGGGGTCGACCGTTTCGCCCAGCATTTT
cdr3_aa: CASSQDHSTGVDRFAQHF

j_call: TRBJ1-4
v_call: TRBV25-1
clone_size: NA
d_call: TRBD1
cdr3_nt: TGTGCCAGCAGTGAATCAGGGACAGGCGCCCGTGAAAAACTGTTTTTT
cdr3_aa: CASSESGTGAREKLFF

j_call: TRBJ2-7
v_call: TRBV7-9
clone_size: NA
d_call: TRBD1
cdr3_nt: TGTGCCAGCAGCGCCTCTGGGACAGGCCACGAGCAGTACTTC
cdr3_aa: CASSASGTGHEQYF

j_call: TRBJ2-5
v_call: TRBV12-3/TRBV12-4
clone_size: NA
d_call: TRBD1
cdr3_nt: TGTGCCAGCAGTTTGGCAGGGGGTTTCCAAGAGACCCAGTACTTC
cdr3_aa: CASSLAGGFQETQYF

j_call: TRBJ1-2
v_call: TRBV7-3
clone_size: few
d_call: NA
cdr3_nt: TGTGCCAGCAGCAATACTAGCCTCAACTATGGCTACACCTTC
cdr3_aa: CASSNTSLNYGYTF

j_call: TRBJ2-3
v_call: TRBV18
clone_size: NA
d_call: TRBD2
cdr3_nt: TGTGCCAGCTCACGCAAGACTAGCCTGACAGATACGCAGTATTTT
cdr3_aa: CASSRKTSLTDTQYF

j_call: TRBJ2-5
v_call: TRBV4-1
clone_size: few
d_call: TRBD2
cdr3_nt: TGCGCCAGCAGCCAAGCTTATAGCGGGGGAGAGACCCAGTACTTC
cdr3_aa: CASSQAYSGGETQYF

j_call: TRBJ1-1
v_call: TRBV6-4
clone_size: NA
d_call: NA
cdr3_nt: TGTGCCAGCAGTGCCCCGGACAGAGGGAACACTGAAGCTTTCTTT
cdr3_aa: CASSAPDRGNTEAFF